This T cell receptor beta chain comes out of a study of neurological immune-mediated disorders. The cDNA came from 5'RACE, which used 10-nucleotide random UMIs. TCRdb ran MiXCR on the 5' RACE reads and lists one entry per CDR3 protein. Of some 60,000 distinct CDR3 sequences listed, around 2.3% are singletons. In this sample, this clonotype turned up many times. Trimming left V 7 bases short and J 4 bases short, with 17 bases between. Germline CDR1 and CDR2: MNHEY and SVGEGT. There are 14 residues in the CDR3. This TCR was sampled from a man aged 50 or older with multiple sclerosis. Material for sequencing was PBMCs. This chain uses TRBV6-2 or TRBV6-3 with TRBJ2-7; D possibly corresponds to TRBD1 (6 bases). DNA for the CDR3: TGTGCCAGCACTGATCCAGGACAGTATTACGAGCAGTACTTC. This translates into CASTDPGQYYEQYF.